This TCR beta chain was sequenced for a study of blood T cell repertoires in COVID-19. Cohorts were based on clinical histories the participants reported. Here immunoSEQ multiplex PCR was the method, and the copy in TCRdb shows in-frame clones only, minus some. This table holds a few hundred thousand clones, approximately 83% found once. The V gene end was trimmed by 6 bases and the J gene end by 6 bases; junction bases not matched to a gene: 12. CDR1 SGHDT and CDR2 YYEEEE come from the germline V gene. CDR3 length: 15 amino acids. The V and J genes are TRBV5-6 and TRBJ2-7, with TRBD1 matching over 10 bases. This receptor was taken from a woman aged 25 to 39 who had recovered from COVID-19. Input material: PBMCs or T cells enriched from blood (not recorded which). The CDR3 is CASMSGTGAFREQYF. The CDR3 DNA reads as TGTGCCAGCATGTCCGGGACAGGGGCCTTCCGCGAGCAGTACTTC.